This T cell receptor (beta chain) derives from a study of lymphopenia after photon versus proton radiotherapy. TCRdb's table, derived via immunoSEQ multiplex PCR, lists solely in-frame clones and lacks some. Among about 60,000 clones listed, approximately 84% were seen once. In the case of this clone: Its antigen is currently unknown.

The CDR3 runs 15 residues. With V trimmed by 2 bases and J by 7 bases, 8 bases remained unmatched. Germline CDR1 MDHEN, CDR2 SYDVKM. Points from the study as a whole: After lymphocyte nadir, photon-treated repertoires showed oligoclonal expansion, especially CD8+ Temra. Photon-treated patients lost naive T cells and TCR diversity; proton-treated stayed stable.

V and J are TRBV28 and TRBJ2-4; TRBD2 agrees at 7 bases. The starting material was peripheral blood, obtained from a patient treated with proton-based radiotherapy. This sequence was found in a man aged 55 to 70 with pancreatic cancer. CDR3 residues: CASSLLSGPQNIQYF. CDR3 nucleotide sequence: TGTGCCAGCAGTTTACTTAGCGGGCCACAGAACATTCAGTACTTC.